This T cell receptor beta chain was sequenced for a study of T cell clonality in common variable immunodeficiency (dated by TCRdb to the mid-2010s). Most of the CVID patients and most of the healthy controls were of Caucasian heritage. From each donor, roughly 4.5 to 8 ml of heparinized peripheral whole blood was collected. Genomic DNA from adults with common variable immune deficiency (CVID) and from healthy adult controls was used to sequence TCRbeta CDR3 repertoires. There were around 22 healthy adult volunteers in the control group (about 12 female and roughly ten male), ranging in age from roughly 23 to 75 years, with a mean age of nearly 35. Diluted blood was density-centrifuged over Hypaque 1077 or Ficoll-Paque to isolate peripheral blood mononuclear cells. Unsorted mononuclear cells served as the source of genomic DNA, which was extracted either by Qiagen column purification or by a centrifugation-based method.

For sequencing input, CVID and control samples contributed equivalent amounts of genomic DNA. For every sample, a 60 bp segment covering the rearranged TCRbeta CDR3 region was amplified and then sequenced. The immunoSEQ assay, a bias-corrected multiplex PCR combined with high-throughput sequencing, was used to amplify TCRbeta. The paper's processing steps were these. Each unique nucleotide sequence was treated as a clone and annotated with V, D and J genes, copy number and frequency. Sequences were labeled productive if in frame, and non-productive if out of frame or containing stop codons. Clonality was calculated from Shannon's entropy as previously described. The predicted amino acid sequences of productive clones were used to derive mean CDR3 Kyte-Doolittle hydropathy. The R hclust function was used to hierarchically cluster scaled V gene usage with Manhattan distance and complete linkage. To assess clone sharing by CDR3 amino acid sequence, 12 repertoires per group were resampled over 100 rounds. Repertoires were searched for fewer than 85 published EBV-specific and about 250 published CMV-specific TCRbeta sequences. After a couple of CVID samples that produced fewer than 10,000 sequences were dropped from the analysis, 42 CVID repertoires remained. In TCRdb, the immuneACCESS table is reduced to in-frame sequences with V and J assigned. These tables do not hold every clone; where another copy was compared, an unresolved V gene accounts for under half, and the others remain unexplained. The DNA was the basis for D and trimming; V, J and clone size are from that table. Across this sample, more than 55,000 clones were tabulated and none appeared just once. The ten largest clonotypes hold under 2% of the sample.

Cut back by 6 bases and 1 base, the V and J ends lie 9 bases apart. The CDR3 has 13 amino acids, counting the end cysteine and phenylalanine. The DNA has 30 bases, all within the CDR3, and is read from base 1. The germline V gene provides CDR1 MRHNA and CDR2 SNTAGT. This clone was observed many times. Its antigen is still unknown. The read comes to an end 3 residues before the CDR3 does, leaving the germline J gene to fill in the end. What the authors observed across the whole study: Although equal DNA input was used, an average of about 80,000 unique sequences per sample was obtained for controls, compared with about 31,547 for CVID samples. It was noted by the authors that sequencing of the repertoires of T cell subpopulations would be needed to clarify the cause of the increased clonality in CVID. TCRbeta clonality was higher in CVID subjects than in healthy controls (t-test p = 0.018), and the increase was most characteristic of about a third of subjects. Reportedly, TCRbeta sequences from CVID had fewer deletions and N-nucleotide insertions, and highly modified clones with 13 or more V deletions were absent from CVID. Healthy controls shared more TCRbeta clones with each other than CVID subjects shared among themselves (p < 0.0001). Differences among patients in the CVID cohort limited the correlations between repertoire features and clinical complications.

The rearrangement combines TRBV6-4 with TRBJ1-1; the D gene is perhaps TRBD1, from 5 matching bases. The receptor's source is a person aged 18-70 years in good health. The source material was peripheral blood mononuclear cells. Here the CDR3 is given as CASRRQWNTEAFF. The part of the CDR3 DNA that was read is TGTGCCAGCAGGCGACAGTGGAACACTGAA.